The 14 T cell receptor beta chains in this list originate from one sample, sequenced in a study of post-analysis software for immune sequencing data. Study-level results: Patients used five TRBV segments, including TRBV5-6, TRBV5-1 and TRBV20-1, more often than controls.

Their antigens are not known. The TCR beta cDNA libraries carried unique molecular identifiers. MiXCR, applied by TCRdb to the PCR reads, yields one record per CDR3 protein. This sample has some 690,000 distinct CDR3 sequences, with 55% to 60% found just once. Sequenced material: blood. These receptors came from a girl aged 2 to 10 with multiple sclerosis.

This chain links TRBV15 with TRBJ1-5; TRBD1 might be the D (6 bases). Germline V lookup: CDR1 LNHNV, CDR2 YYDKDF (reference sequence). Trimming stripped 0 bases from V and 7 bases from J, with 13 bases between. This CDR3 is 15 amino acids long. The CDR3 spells CATSRDRGGSQPQHF. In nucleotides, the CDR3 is TGTGCCACCAGCAGAGATCGAGGGGGTTCCCAGCCCCAGCATTTT.

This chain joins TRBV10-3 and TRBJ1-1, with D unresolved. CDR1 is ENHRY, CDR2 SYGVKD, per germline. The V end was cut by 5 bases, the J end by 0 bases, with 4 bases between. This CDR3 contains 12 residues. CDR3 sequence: CAISQMNTEAFF. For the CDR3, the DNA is TGTGCCATCAGTCAAATGAACACTGAAGCTTTCTTT.

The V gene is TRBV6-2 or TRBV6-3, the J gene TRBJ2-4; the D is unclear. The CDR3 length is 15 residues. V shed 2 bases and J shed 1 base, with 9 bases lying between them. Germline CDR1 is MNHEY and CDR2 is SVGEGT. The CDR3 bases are TGTGCCAGCAGTTACCAAGATTGGGCCAAAAACATTCAGTACTTC. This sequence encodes CASSYQDWAKNIQYF.

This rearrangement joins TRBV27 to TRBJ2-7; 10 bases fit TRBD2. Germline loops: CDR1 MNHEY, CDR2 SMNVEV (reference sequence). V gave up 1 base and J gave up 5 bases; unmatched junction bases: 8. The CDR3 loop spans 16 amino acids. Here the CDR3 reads CASSLLTAGGPHEQYF. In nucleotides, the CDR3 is TGTGCCAGCAGTTTATTAACAGCGGGAGGGCCACACGAGCAGTACTTC.

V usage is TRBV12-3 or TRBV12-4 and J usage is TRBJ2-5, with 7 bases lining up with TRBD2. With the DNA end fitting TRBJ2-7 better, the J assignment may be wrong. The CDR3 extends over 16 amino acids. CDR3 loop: CASSLGGRAPIYEQYF. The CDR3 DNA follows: TGTGCCAGCAGTTTGGGAGGGAGGGCCCCCATATACGAGCAGTACTTC.

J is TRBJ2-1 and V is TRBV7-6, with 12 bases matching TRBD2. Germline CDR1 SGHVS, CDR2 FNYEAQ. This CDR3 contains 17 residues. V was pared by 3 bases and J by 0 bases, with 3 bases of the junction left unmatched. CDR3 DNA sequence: TGTGCCAGCAGCTTTGAACTAGCGGGAGGCTCCTACAATGAGCAGTTCTTC. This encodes CASSFELAGGSYNEQFF.

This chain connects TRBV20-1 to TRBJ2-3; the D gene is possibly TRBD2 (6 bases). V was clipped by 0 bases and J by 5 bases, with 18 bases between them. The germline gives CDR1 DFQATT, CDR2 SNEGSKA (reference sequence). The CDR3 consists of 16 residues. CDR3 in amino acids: CSARDQGAGSGDTQYF. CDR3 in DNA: TGCAGTGCTAGAGATCAGGGTGCGGGGTCGGGAGATACGCAGTATTTT.

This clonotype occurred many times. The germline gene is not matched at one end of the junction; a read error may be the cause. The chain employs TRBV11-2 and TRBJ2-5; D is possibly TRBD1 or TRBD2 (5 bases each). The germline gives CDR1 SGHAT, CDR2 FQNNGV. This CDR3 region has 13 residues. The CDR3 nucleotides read TGCGCCAGCAGCTTGGGCAGGGAGGAGACCCAGTACTTC. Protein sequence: CASSLGREETQYF.

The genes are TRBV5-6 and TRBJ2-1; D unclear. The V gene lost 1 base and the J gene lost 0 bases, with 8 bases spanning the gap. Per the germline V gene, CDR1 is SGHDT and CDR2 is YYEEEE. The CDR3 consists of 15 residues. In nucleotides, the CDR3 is TGTGCCAGCAGCTTGCCGATTAGCTCCTACAATGAGCAGTTCTTC. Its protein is CASSLPISSYNEQFF.

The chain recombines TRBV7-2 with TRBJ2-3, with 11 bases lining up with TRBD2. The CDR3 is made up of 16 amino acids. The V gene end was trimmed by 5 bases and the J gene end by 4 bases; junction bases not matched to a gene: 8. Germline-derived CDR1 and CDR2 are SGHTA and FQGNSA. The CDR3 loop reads CASSPLAGGPPDTQYF. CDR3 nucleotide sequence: TGTGCCAGCAGCCCTCTAGCGGGGGGCCCCCCAGATACGCAGTATTTT.

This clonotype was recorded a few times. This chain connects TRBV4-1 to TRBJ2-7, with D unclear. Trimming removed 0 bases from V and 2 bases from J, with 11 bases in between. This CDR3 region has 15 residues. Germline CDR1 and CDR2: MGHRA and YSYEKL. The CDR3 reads CASSQDLAATYEQYF. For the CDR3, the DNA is TGCGCCAGCAGCCAAGATCTGGCGGCTACCTACGAGCAGTACTTC.

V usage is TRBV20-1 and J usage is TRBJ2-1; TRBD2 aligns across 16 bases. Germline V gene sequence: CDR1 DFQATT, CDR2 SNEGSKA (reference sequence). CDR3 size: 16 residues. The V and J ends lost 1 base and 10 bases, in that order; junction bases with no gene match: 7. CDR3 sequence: CSARGGTSGRAEEQFF. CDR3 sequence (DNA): TGCAGTGCTAGAGGGGGGACTAGCGGGAGGGCCGAGGAGCAGTTCTTC.

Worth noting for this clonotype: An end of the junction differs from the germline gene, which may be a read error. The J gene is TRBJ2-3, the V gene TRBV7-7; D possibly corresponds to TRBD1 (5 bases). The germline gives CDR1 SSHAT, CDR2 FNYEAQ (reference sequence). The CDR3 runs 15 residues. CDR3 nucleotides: TGTGCTAGCAGCTTAGGTGGCAGGGGCACAGATACGCAGTATTTT. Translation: CASSLGGRGTDTQYF.

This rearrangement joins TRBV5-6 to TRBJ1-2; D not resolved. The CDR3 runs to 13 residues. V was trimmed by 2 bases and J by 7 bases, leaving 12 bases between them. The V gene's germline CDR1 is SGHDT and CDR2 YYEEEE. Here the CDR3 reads CASSLAGYRGYTF. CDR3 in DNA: TGTGCCAGCAGCTTAGCGGGGTATCGTGGCTACACCTTC.